Detailed here is one TCR beta chain. What it binds is unknown. The data originate from a study of chemoradiotherapy in HPV16-positive cancers. Regarding the study as a whole: During treatment, candidate HPV-specific clones and E7-related motifs expanded in tumor. The functional HPV-specific definition rests on just a couple of HPV16-positive patients.

Generated by immunoSEQ multiplex PCR, the TCRdb table keeps only in-frame clones and is missing some. The sample shows 20,000 to 25,000 clones, roughly 86% of them seen only once. Over chemoradiotherapy, repertoires were sampled more than once. V was clipped by 3 bases and J by 1 base; unmatched bases: 5. The germline gives CDR1 SGHNT, CDR2 YYREEE (reference sequence). This CDR3 has 16 amino acids. Source: blood, taken from a patient who underwent chemoradiotherapy. This chain uses TRBV5-4 with TRBJ1-1, with 11 bases aligning to TRBD1. The sequence was collected from a human donor with HPV-associated anogenital cancer. CDR3 sequence (DNA): TGTGCCAGCAGCTCCCGGGACAGGGGGGCGAACACTGAAGCTTTCTTT. This sequence encodes CASSSRDRGANTEAFF.